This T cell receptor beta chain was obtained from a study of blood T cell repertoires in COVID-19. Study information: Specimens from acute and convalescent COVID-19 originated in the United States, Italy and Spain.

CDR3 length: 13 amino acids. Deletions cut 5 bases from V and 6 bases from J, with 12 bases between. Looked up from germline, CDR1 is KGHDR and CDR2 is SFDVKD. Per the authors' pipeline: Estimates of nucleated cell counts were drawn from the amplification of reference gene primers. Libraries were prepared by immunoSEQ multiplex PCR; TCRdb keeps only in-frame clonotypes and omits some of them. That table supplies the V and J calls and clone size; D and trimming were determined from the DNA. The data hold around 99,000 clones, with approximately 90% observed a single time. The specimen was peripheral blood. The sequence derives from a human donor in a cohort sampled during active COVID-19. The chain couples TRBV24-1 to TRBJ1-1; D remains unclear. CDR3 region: CATSGVGSSEAFF. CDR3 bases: TGTGCCACCAGTGGGGTCGGGAGTTCTGAAGCTTTCTTT.